The source of this TCR beta chain is a study of healthy donors' naive CD4 and CD8 T cells. This clonotype was counted only a few times. A linear amplification protocol produced the TCR libraries from approximately 460 ng of total RNA. TCRdb re-analysed the reads in MiXCR, keeping a single row per CDR3 protein. The profile shows about 180,000 distinct CDR3 sequences, about 74% of them singletons. This receptor was identified in a pool of human donors in good health; the sample pools cells from several healthy donors. The sequenced sample was naive CD4+ and CD8+ T cells sorted from blood, pooled from several donors.

The CDR3 spells CASSPGTDTDTQYF. The CDR3 DNA reads TGTGCCAGCAGTCCCGGGACAGACACAGATACGCAGTATTTT. This sequence joins TRBV12-3 or TRBV12-4 and TRBJ2-3, with 7 nucleotides matching TRBD1. V shed 5 bases and J 2 bases; nucleotides not matched to a gene: 4. CDR3 length: 14 residues.